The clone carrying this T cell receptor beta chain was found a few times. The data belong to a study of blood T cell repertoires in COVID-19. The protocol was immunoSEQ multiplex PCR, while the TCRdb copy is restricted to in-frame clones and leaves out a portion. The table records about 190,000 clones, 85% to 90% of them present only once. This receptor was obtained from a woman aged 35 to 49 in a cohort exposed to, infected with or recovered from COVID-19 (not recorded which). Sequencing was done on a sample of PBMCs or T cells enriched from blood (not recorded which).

The CDR3 coding sequence is TGTGCCAGCAGCCCCAGACAGGGAGGGAACACTGAAGCTTTCTTT. This sequence encodes CASSPRQGGNTEAFF. The chain has TRBV7-9 and TRBJ1-1, with 7 positions matching TRBD1. With 5 bases clipped from V and 1 base from J, the junction kept 7 bases outside the gene matches. Germline CDR1 and CDR2: SEHNR and FQNEAQ (reference sequence). The CDR3 runs to 15 residues.